This entry lists 5 T cell receptor beta chains sequenced from one sample in a study of HIV-infected patients and healthy controls. No cell fractionation was done, so the repertoire covers all unsorted peripheral blood T cells. cDNA was made from approximately 500 ng RNA using alpha and beta constant primers. Alpha and beta chain libraries were made separately by chain-specific third strand synthesis with multiplexing indices. TCRdb passed the 5' RACE reads through MiXCR, listing each CDR3 protein once. This repertoire shows more than 9,000 distinct CDR3 sequences, 9.3% found once; its top ten account for 20% to 25%. The sequencing used blood, collected before antiretroviral therapy. All receptors derive from an adult with HIV infection. The donor label of this sample is uncertain.

This clonotype has just one count. The chain joins TRBV6-2 or TRBV6-3 to TRBJ2-1; 10 bases match TRBD2. The CDR3 contains 15 residues. The V and J ends lost 6 bases and 5 bases, in that order; junction bases with no gene match: 7. The germline CDR1 and CDR2 sequences are MNHEY and SVGEGT. The CDR3 DNA reads as TGTGCCAGCAGATCTTTGAGCGGGGGGGACAATGAGCAGTTCTTC. Its translation is CASRSLSGGDNEQFF.

In this sample, this clonotype turned up a few times. The chain carries TRBV6-6 and TRBJ2-3; no clear D. The length of the CDR3 is 15 residues. The V gene's germline CDR1 is MNHNY and CDR2 SVGAGI (reference sequence). The germline V and J ends were trimmed by 5 bases and 1 base, with 13 bases remaining between them. The CDR3 sequence: CASSPLLGRTDTQYF. CDR3 sequence (DNA): TGTGCCAGCAGTCCCCTCTTGGGCCGCACAGATACGCAGTATTTT.

This clonotype was found many times. This sequence joins TRBV6-2 or TRBV6-3 and TRBJ2-1; D not certain. Germline loops: CDR1 MNHEY, CDR2 SVGEGT. The V end lost 0 bases, the J end lost 9 bases, and 3 bases lay between the germline ends. This CDR3 is 11 amino acids long. CDR3 sequence (DNA): TGTGCCAGCAGTTACTCGGTTGAGCAGTTCTTC. This sequence encodes CASSYSVEQFF.

This clonotype is classed as medium-sized. The J gene is TRBJ2-3, the V gene TRBV10-3, with 8 positions matching TRBD2. The germline V gene encodes CDR1 ENHRY and CDR2 SYGVKD. The V gene end was trimmed by 10 bases and the J gene end by 2 bases; junction bases not matched to a gene: 8. CDR3 length: 14 residues. The CDR3: CATMISGITDTQYF. In nucleotides, the CDR3 is TGTGCCACCATGATTAGCGGGATCACAGATACGCAGTATTTT.

This chain joins TRBV10-3 and TRBJ2-7; D uncertain. The germline V gene encodes CDR1 ENHRY and CDR2 SYGVKD. V gave up 6 bases and J gave up 4 bases, with 13 bases separating them. The CDR3 loop spans 13 amino acids. CDR3 sequence reads: CAIRKDGFYEQYF. CDR3 nucleotide sequence: TGTGCCATCAGGAAGGACGGATTTTACGAGCAGTACTTC.